This T cell receptor beta chain originates from a study of T-cell reconstitution after alpha-beta-depleted transplantation in children. The study, taken as a whole, reports: Alpha-beta T cells present about two months after transplant were reported to originate from several hundred expanded graft clones. T cells produced anew were the main source of T-cell counts and diversity one year after transplant. Some patients' high day-60 TCRbeta diversity was attributed to recipient cells surviving conditioning.

This CDR3 comprises 15 residues. Trimming took off 3 bases at V and 6 bases at J, with 14 bases between the two ends. This sample's TCRbeta library carried unique molecular identifier barcodes. MiXCR was run by TCRdb on the PCR reads, yielding one entry per CDR3 protein. This table holds 70,000 to 95,000 distinct CDR3 sequences, around 18% found once. This clonotype was seen a handful of times. What it binds is not known. Sequencing was performed on PBMCs, mostly from graft donor cells, taken 360 days after TCRalphabeta/CD19-depleted stem cell transplant. This receptor was identified in a male patient aged 2-9 years who had a stem cell transplant for acute lymphoblastic leukemia, so the T cells may come from the graft donor. The V and J genes are TRBV12-3 or TRBV12-4 and TRBJ2-2; weak D call: TRBD2 (5 bases). CDR3 sequence: CASSFFSSGAGELFF. DNA of the CDR3: TGTGCCAGCAGTTTCTTCTCCAGCGGCGCCGGGGAGCTGTTTTTT.